The 21 T cell receptor beta chains reported below all come from one sample, sequenced in a study of CD8+CD57+ T cells in acquired aplastic anemia. Genomic DNA constituted the template upon which TCR beta VDJ and CDR3 profiling was performed. From the reads, TCRdb called clonotypes with MiXCR, one entry per CDR3 protein. The sample includes 150,000 to 200,000 distinct CDR3 sequences, roughly 63% of them seen just once. In patients chosen for sequencing, flow cytometry had shown CD8+CD57+ cell expansion. Specimen: sorted CD4+, CD8+, or CD8+CD57+ T cells (not recorded which) from PBMCs. These receptors all stem from a human donor with aplastic anemia.

This chain links TRBV12-3 or TRBV12-4 with TRBJ2-7, with 9 nucleotides matching TRBD2. V lost 6 bases, J lost 0 bases, and 3 bases stayed unmatched. The CDR3 is made up of 14 amino acids. CDR3 sequence (DNA): TGTGCCAGCAGCGCGGGAGGGGGCTCCTACGAGCAGTACTTC. This sequence encodes CASSAGGGSYEQYF.

The V and J genes are TRBV2 and TRBJ1-2, with TRBD1 as a possible D gene (5 bases). The CDR3 sequence is 14 residues long. The V end was cut by 5 bases, the J end by 0 bases, with 10 bases between. Germline lookup yields CDR1 SNHLY and CDR2 FYNNEI. CDR3: CASSPGTSNYGYTF. CDR3 nucleotide sequence: TGTGCCAGCAGTCCAGGGACGTCTAACTATGGCTACACCTTC.

This chain uses TRBV7-9 with TRBJ1-1; the match to TRBD1 covers 11 bases. The CDR3 loop spans 16 amino acids. CDR1 and CDR2 (germline): SEHNR, FQNEAQ (reference sequence). The V gene end was trimmed by 7 bases and the J gene end by 7 bases; junction bases not matched to a gene: 14. The CDR3 DNA sequence: TGTGCCAGCACCCGTGGACAGGGGGCGCGGGATGGTGAAGCTTTCTTT. Translating gives CASTRGQGARDGEAFF.

This clonotype was counted at least ten times. The V gene is TRBV7-9, the J gene TRBJ1-2, with D possibly matching TRBD1 (5 bases). Germline V CDR1 and CDR2: SEHNR, FQNEAQ (reference sequence). The CDR3 runs 17 residues. V shed 7 bases and J shed 1 base, with 22 bases lying between them. Here the CDR3 DNA reads TGTGCCAGCACCAAAGGGGACCGGACACCCATTAACTATGGCTACACCTTC. This gives the protein CASTKGDRTPINYGYTF.

V usage is TRBV19 and J usage is TRBJ1-4; D is undetermined. V was pared by 5 bases and J by 7 bases, with 11 bases between. CDR1 is LNHDA, CDR2 SQIVND, per germline (reference sequence). The CDR3 is made up of 13 amino acids. CDR3 protein: CASSVGLREKLFF. CDR3 DNA sequence: TGTGCCAGTAGTGTGGGATTACGTGAAAAACTGTTTTTT.

J is TRBJ1-2 and V is TRBV4-1; D is unclear. CDR3 length: 15 residues. Germline-derived CDR1 and CDR2 are MGHRA and YSYEKL. V shed 4 bases and J shed 6 bases, with 18 bases lying between them. In DNA, the CDR3 is TGCGCCAGCAGCCTCCCCGGCGGGAGTTGTGATGGCTACACCTTC. This codes for CASSLPGGSCDGYTF.

For this clonotype: The junction departs from germline at one end; a sequencing error may be responsible. The chain uses TRBV7-4 and TRBJ2-7, with D perhaps assigned TRBD1 or TRBD2 (5 bases each). In germline, CDR1 is SGHVT, CDR2 SQSDAQ. The CDR3 extends over 16 amino acids. CDR3 in DNA: TGTGCCAGCAGCTTGACTATCGGGACCTCCGCCTACGAGCGGTACTTC. Its translation is CASSLTIGTSAYERYF.

This clonotype was seen at least ten times. The J gene is TRBJ1-2, the V gene TRBV12-3 or TRBV12-4; perhaps TRBD1 as D (6 bases). The CDR3 totals 13 residues. The V end lost 7 bases, the J end lost 8 bases, and 17 bases lay between the germline ends. CDR3 coding DNA: TGTGCCAGCACCCCGCGGGGGCCATGGGGCTACACCTTC. Translation: CASTPRGPWGYTF.

The rearrangement joins TRBV3-1 to TRBJ2-1; a weak D match, TRBD2 (6 bases). The CDR3 loop spans 17 amino acids. Deletions cut 1 base from V and 4 bases from J, with 17 bases between. Germline values: CDR1 LGHDT, CDR2 YNNKEL (reference sequence). The CDR3 sequence: CASSQGIKAGMYNEQFF. As DNA, the CDR3 is TGTGCCAGCAGCCAAGGTATTAAGGCGGGGATGTACAATGAGCAGTTCTTC.

This clonotype has only a few counts. This chain links TRBV6-2 or TRBV6-3 with TRBJ1-5; 7 bases are a match to TRBD1. CDR3 length equals 16 residues. Germline V gene data show CDR1 as MNHEY and CDR2 as SVGEGT. The junction had 8 bases not matched to a gene; V was cut back by 5 bases and J by 1 base. DNA of the CDR3: TGTGCCAGCAGTAATGACAGGGCGGGGAGCAATCAGCCCCAGCATTTT. It yields the protein CASSNDRAGSNQPQHF.

The chain couples TRBV24-1 to TRBJ2-7; the D is unclear. Germline V lookup: CDR1 KGHDR, CDR2 SFDVKD. The CDR3 consists of 12 residues. The V end was cut by 7 bases, the J end by 3 bases, with 9 bases between. CDR3 loop: CATSWMGYEQYF. In DNA, the CDR3 is TGTGCCACCAGCTGGATGGGCTACGAGCAGTACTTC.

The chain uses TRBV7-9 and TRBJ1-4, with 7 bases identical to TRBD1. Germline values: CDR1 SEHNR, CDR2 FQNEAQ (reference sequence). There are 11 residues in the CDR3. V lost 5 bases and J lost 13; bases outside the gene matches: 4. CDR3: CASSGDSRLFF. In nucleotides, the CDR3 is TGTGCCAGCAGCGGGGACAGTAGACTGTTTTTT.

The genes are TRBV7-9 and TRBJ2-3; TRBD2 is a possible D gene (7 bases). Germline V lookup: CDR1 SEHNR, CDR2 FQNEAQ (reference sequence). The V and J ends lost 1 base and 6 bases respectively, with 11 bases between them. The CDR3 has 14 amino acids. The CDR3 sequence is CASSLEGGADTQYF. The CDR3, as DNA: TGTGCCAGCAGCTTAGAGGGGGGGGCGGATACGCAGTATTTT.

Ten or more counts support this clonotype. CDR3 amino acids: CASSVLAGGPYGANVLTF. The CDR3 coding sequence is TGTGCCAGCAGCGTACTAGCGGGGGGGCCCTATGGGGCCAACGTCCTGACTTTC. The rearrangement uses TRBV13 and TRBJ2-6; 13 bases are shared with TRBD2. V was pared by 5 bases and J by 3 bases, with 7 bases of the junction left unmatched. CDR3 size: 18 residues. Germline V gene sequence: CDR1 PRHDT, CDR2 FYEKMQ (reference sequence).

This rearrangement joins TRBV10-3 to TRBJ2-7; D not certain. CDR1 and CDR2 from the germline V gene are ENHRY and SYGVKD. Between the trimmed V and J ends, which lost 7 bases and 5 bases, there was a span of 12 bases. CDR3 length: 12 residues. The CDR3 DNA follows: TGTGCCATCACCCCGAACGGAGACGAGCAGTACTTC. Protein product: CAITPNGDEQYF.

This clonotype is a singleton in its sample. CDR3 DNA: TGTGCCAGTAGTCAGGTGTTTCAGGGGGAAGAGACCCAGTACTTC. Translating it yields CASSQVFQGEETQYF. The chain joins TRBV19 to TRBJ2-5; 7 positions agree with TRBD1. Per germline, CDR1 LNHDA and CDR2 SQIVND (reference sequence). Unmatched junction bases numbered 9, after V lost 5 bases and J lost 3 bases. This CDR3 is 15 amino acids long.

This clonotype was seen at least ten times. V gene TRBV19 combines with J gene TRBJ1-1, with a weak D call TRBD1 (6 bases). Trimming took off 7 bases at V and 0 bases at J, with 12 bases between the two ends. Germline V gene data show CDR1 as LNHDA and CDR2 as SQIVND (reference sequence). CDR3 length: 14 residues. The CDR3: CASTIQGMNTEAFF. The CDR3 DNA reads TGTGCCAGTACCATACAGGGCATGAACACTGAAGCTTTCTTT.

Sample share makes this clonotype large (0.1 to 1%). The V call is TRBV13, the J call TRBJ1-1; unclear D gene. The germline CDR1 and CDR2 sequences are PRHDT and FYEKMQ (reference sequence). Trimming shortened V by 0 bases and J by 4 bases, and 12 bases separated the two germline ends. The CDR3 is made up of 15 amino acids. DNA for the CDR3: TGTGCCAGCAGCTTAGGCCCTCGGGGTGCCACTGAAGCTTTCTTT. Encoded protein: CASSLGPRGATEAFF.

The chain uses TRBV7-9 and TRBJ1-2; D not resolved. With 4 bases removed from V and 2 bases from J, the gap between germline ends came to 2 bases. CDR1 is SEHNR, CDR2 FQNEAQ, per germline (reference sequence). This CDR3 has 11 residues. The CDR3 here is CASSSNYGYTF. DNA for the CDR3: TGTGCCAGCAGCTCCAACTATGGCTACACCTTC.

This clonotype occurred many times. This sequence joins TRBV5-4 and TRBJ1-1, with 7 bases aligning to TRBD1. Unmatched junction bases numbered 5, after V lost 4 bases and J lost 5 bases. The CDR3 runs 13 residues. Germline-derived CDR1 and CDR2 are SGHNT and YYREEE (reference sequence). CDR3 DNA: TGTGCCAGCAGCCCGACAGGGAATACTGAAGCTTTCTTT. Translated: CASSPTGNTEAFF.

This clonotype has a handful of counts. V usage is TRBV24-1 and J usage is TRBJ1-5; the D is unclear. The CDR3 has 12 amino acids. Germline V gives CDR1 KGHDR, CDR2 SFDVKD. V was shortened by 5 bases and J by 5 bases, with 6 bases between the two germline ends. CDR3 nucleotide sequence: TGTGCCACCAGTGTGGGCCATCAGCCCCAGCATTTT. It encodes CATSVGHQPQHF.